The entry that follows covers one T cell receptor beta chain sequence. The antigen is unknown. The data belong to a study of OX40 agonist ivuxolimab in advanced cancers. Study findings and constraints: Researchers report that CD8+ T cells had, on average, more expanded clones than CD4+.

Clones were sequenced by immunoSEQ multiplex PCR, and TCRdb holds only the in-frame ones, with some missing. The repertoire holds around 38,000 clones, with 75% to 90% as singletons. Germline V gene lookup returns CDR1 SGHRS and CDR2 YFSETQ. The CDR3 spans 14 residues. V dropped 0 bases and J dropped 5 bases, with 12 bases sitting between them. V is TRBV5-1 and J is TRBJ2-7; D gene ambiguous. The starting material was CD4+ or CD8+ T cells sorted from blood, obtained in a trial of the OX40 agonist ivuxolimab. This sequence was found in an adult with an advanced solid tumor such as melanoma, head and neck, liver or kidney cancer. The CDR3 loop is CASSLEGEDDEQYF. CDR3 DNA: TGCGCCAGCAGCTTGGAAGGAGAAGACGACGAGCAGTACTTC.